The T cell receptor beta chain described here comes from a study of circulating and synovial CD4+ cells in juvenile arthritis. Study conclusions and caveats: Circulating pathogenic-like lymphocytes shared a substantially higher fraction of CDR3 sequences with synovium than bulk blood.

TCRdb keeps only in-frame clones here, not all; method: immunoSEQ multiplex PCR. In the table there are 30,000 to 40,000 clones, about 95% of which are singletons. Worth noting for this clone: The antigen remains undetermined.

Sequencing was done on a sample of CD4+ T cells from blood. The receptor comes from a human donor with juvenile idiopathic arthritis.

CDR3 coding DNA: TGTGCCAGCAGTTTCCGGAAGGGTCGAAACACCCGGGGAGGGTTGGACGAGCAGTACTTC. Its translation is CASSFRKGRNTRGGLDEQYF. This chain links TRBV27 with TRBJ2-7; 7 bases are shared with TRBD2. The CDR3 length is 20 residues. V trimming: 3 bases; J trimming: 5 bases; junction bases outside the gene matches: 25. Looked up from germline, CDR1 is MNHEY and CDR2 is SMNVEV (reference sequence).